Presented here are 18 T cell receptor beta chains from one specimen sequenced in a study of T cells in localized non-small cell lung cancer. Profiling relied on immunoSEQ multiplex PCR, and the TCRdb table lists in-frame clones only, not all of them. The sample lists 26,000 or so clones, approximately 91% seen once, with 11% to 15% in the top ten. The source material was peripheral blood, sampled before any cancer treatment. The receptor source for this set is an older female donor with stage II squamous cell lung carcinoma.

The rearrangement joins TRBV28 to TRBJ2-2; 10 nucleotides match TRBD2. CDR1 is MDHEN and CDR2 is SYDVKM in the germline V gene. V trimming: 5 bases; J trimming: 4 bases; junction bases outside the gene matches: 7. The CDR3 extends over 16 amino acids. The CDR3: CASSRAGGPLTGELFF. The CDR3, as DNA: TGTGCCAGCAGTCGAGCGGGAGGGCCACTCACCGGGGAGCTGTTTTTT.

The chain is built from TRBV28 and TRBJ2-7; 12 bases map to TRBD2. CDR3 size: 20 residues. From germline, CDR1 is MDHEN and CDR2 SYDVKM. V lost 2 bases to trimming and J lost 7 bases; unmatched junction nucleotides: 21. The CDR3 DNA reads TGTGCCAGCAGTTTAGTAACTAGCGGGGGGCCTTTCGGGCCTCTAGGGGAGCAGTACTTC. This translates into CASSLVTSGGPFGPLGEQYF.

J is TRBJ1-2 and V is TRBV2; TRBD1 might be the D (5 bases). The CDR3 sequence is 13 residues long. V was cut by 3 bases and J by 3 bases, with 8 bases left in between. The germline CDR1 and CDR2 sequences are SNHLY and FYNNEI. CDR3: CASSDKGYYGYTF. For the CDR3, the DNA is TGTGCCAGCAGTGATAAGGGGTACTATGGCTACACCTTC.

The CDR3 loop reads CATSIPRGQGAGTGELFF. As DNA, the CDR3 is TGTGCCACCAGCATCCCCCGGGGACAGGGGGCCGGCACCGGGGAGCTGTTTTTT. The chain carries TRBV15 and TRBJ2-2; 12 bases match TRBD1. The CDR3 has 18 residues. With V trimmed by 4 bases and J by 4 bases, 10 bases remained unmatched. Per the germline V gene, CDR1 is LNHNV and CDR2 is YYDKDF (reference sequence).

The sample holds a few counts of this clone. V gene TRBV30 combines with J gene TRBJ1-5; D is undetermined. V lost 3 bases and J 4 bases, leaving 7 bases between the germline ends. The germline V gene encodes CDR1 GTSNPN and CDR2 SVGIG (reference sequence). The CDR3 is made up of 12 amino acids. The CDR3: CAWSRGNQPQHF. In DNA form, the CDR3 reads TGTGCCTGGAGCCGGGGTAATCAGCCCCAGCATTTT.

V and J are TRBV7-2 and TRBJ2-4, with D possibly being TRBD1 (6 bases). The CDR3 length is 16 residues. V gave up 2 bases and J gave up 0 bases, with 11 bases separating them. Germline assignment: CDR1 SGHTA and CDR2 FQGNSA. CDR3 sequence reads: CASSLLPGVAKNIQYF. For the CDR3, the DNA is TGTGCCAGCAGCTTACTCCCAGGGGTAGCCAAAAACATTCAGTACTTC.

The V and J genes are TRBV6-6 and TRBJ1-1; 11 bases agree with TRBD1. V gave up 6 bases and J gave up 2 bases; unmatched junction bases: 8. The CDR3 sequence is 16 residues long. In germline, CDR1 is MNHNY, CDR2 SVGAGI (reference sequence). The CDR3, as DNA: TGTGCCAGCAGCCCGGGACAGGGGGTTGTAAACACTGAAGCTTTCTTT. It codes for CASSPGQGVVNTEAFF.

V is TRBV7-8 and J is TRBJ2-3; D not certain. Germline assignment: CDR1 SGHVS and CDR2 FQNEAQ. The CDR3 is 16 residues long. V was shortened by 3 bases and J by 5 bases, with 18 bases between the two germline ends. The CDR3 bases are TGTGCCAGCAGCTTGTCGGTGGTAGCTCTGGGAGATACGCAGTATTTT. Protein product: CASSLSVVALGDTQYF. The complete variable domain, with remaining parts taken from reference TRBV7-8 and TRBJ2-3, reads GAGVSQSPRYKVAKRGQDVALRCDPISGHVSLFWYQQALGQGPEFLTYFQNEAQLDKSGLPSDRFFAERPEGSVSTLKIQRTQQEDSAVYLCASSLSVVALGDTQYFGPGTRLTVL.

The chain employs TRBV18 and TRBJ1-5; unclear D gene. The CDR3 contains 13 residues. V dropped 4 bases and J dropped 0 bases, with 4 bases sitting between them. Germline lookup yields CDR1 KGHSH and CDR2 LQKENI. DNA of the CDR3: TGTGCCAGCTCACAGGATAGCAATCAGCCCCAGCATTTT. Translating it yields CASSQDSNQPQHF.

The chain combines TRBV27 with TRBJ2-5; D call uncertain. Germline assignment: CDR1 MNHEY and CDR2 SMNVEV (reference sequence). V was shortened by 0 bases and J by 5 bases, with 7 bases between the two germline ends. There are 13 residues in the CDR3. The CDR3: CASSLSKWETQYF. CDR3 sequence (DNA): TGTGCCAGCAGTTTATCTAAATGGGAGACCCAGTACTTC.

The rearrangement joins TRBV9 to TRBJ2-1; the match to TRBD2 covers 8 bases. V lost 0 bases, J lost 7 bases, and 9 bases stayed unmatched. Looked up from germline, CDR1 is SGDLS and CDR2 is YYNGEE. The CDR3 has 16 residues. This chain's CDR3 is CASSVALAGPANEQFF. The CDR3 DNA reads TGTGCCAGCAGCGTAGCCCTAGCGGGTCCTGCTAATGAGCAGTTCTTC.

The chain uses TRBV5-1 and TRBJ1-2; 7 bases align to TRBD1. J gave up 4 bases and V 4 bases, and 10 bases lay outside the gene matches. Germline CDR1 reads SGHRS; CDR2 reads YFSETQ. This CDR3 is built from 15 residues. The CDR3 DNA reads TGCGCCAGCAGCACGTTGGGGGACAGTTTCTATGGCTACACCTTC. Amino acid sequence: CASSTLGDSFYGYTF.

The V gene is TRBV4-1, the J gene TRBJ1-1; D gene uncertain. Germline lookup yields CDR1 MGHRA and CDR2 YSYEKL. V was trimmed by 7 bases and J by 2 bases, leaving 5 bases between them. The length of the CDR3 is 11 residues. CDR3 sequence reads: CASTRNTEAFF. Here the CDR3 DNA reads TGCGCCAGCACGCGAAACACTGAAGCTTTCTTT.

The V and J genes are TRBV7-2 and TRBJ2-7, with TRBD1 matching over 7 bases. Germline V gives CDR1 SGHTA, CDR2 FQGNSA. The CDR3 contains 14 residues. J lost 4 bases, V lost 5 bases, and 8 bases had no gene match. The CDR3: CASSQGQSQYEQYF. CDR3 bases: TGTGCCAGCAGCCAGGGACAGTCGCAGTACGAGCAGTACTTC.

The rearrangement links TRBV15 to TRBJ1-3; D possibly corresponds to TRBD1 (6 bases). V dropped 0 bases and J dropped 1 base, with 10 bases sitting between them. The CDR3 is 16 amino acids. Germline assignment: CDR1 LNHNV and CDR2 YYDKDF (reference sequence). The CDR3 region has the DNA TGTGCCACCAGCAGAGATGCAGGGGCGTCTGGAAACACCATATATTTT. It yields the protein CATSRDAGASGNTIYF.

The rearrangement links TRBV5-1 to TRBJ1-2, with D unresolved. V lost 0 bases to trimming and J lost 1 base, with 10 bases between them. The CDR3 spans 15 residues. Germline CDR1 reads SGHRS; CDR2 reads YFSETQ. This CDR3 is CASSLDGFLNYGYTF. Written as DNA, the CDR3 is TGCGCCAGCAGCTTGGATGGATTCCTTAACTATGGCTACACCTTC.

This chain connects TRBV10-1 to TRBJ2-7, with D possibly matching TRBD2 (5 bases). Trimming took 4 bases from V and 3 from J, leaving 13 bases between them. The CDR3 has 14 residues. Germline V gene lookup returns CDR1 WNHNN and CDR2 SYGVQD (reference sequence). This CDR3 reads CASSAGNLGYEQYF. DNA for the CDR3: TGCGCCAGCAGTGCCGGGAATCTGGGCTACGAGCAGTACTTC.

The J gene is TRBJ1-5, the V gene TRBV30; no definite D call. The CDR3 sequence is 13 residues long. Trimming took off 0 bases at V and 4 bases at J, with 7 bases between the two ends. Germline V gene sequence: CDR1 GTSNPN, CDR2 SVGIG (reference sequence). The CDR3 DNA sequence: TGTGCCTGGAGTGTAATGGGGAATCAGCCCCAGCATTTT. Encoded protein: CAWSVMGNQPQHF.